A single sample gave rise to the 28 T cell receptor beta chains below, sequenced in a study of T cells in Graves' hyperthyroidism and ophthalmopathy. It was RNA transcripts that yielded the amplified TCR beta CDR3 regions. Carried out on the TCR CDR3, a first-round RT-PCR used the HTBI primer set. One entry per CDR3 protein, called by TCRdb with MiXCR from the multiplex PCR reads. The table includes roughly 660,000 distinct CDR3 sequences, roughly 17% detected once. The specimen was blood. The receptors were gathered from a man aged 45-65 years with Graves' hyperthyroidism.

This clonotype was observed at least ten times. The CDR3 DNA sequence: TGTGCCAGCAGTCTCCGCGGCGGACACTCGAACACTGAAGCTTTCTTT. Amino acid sequence: CASSLRGGHSNTEAFF. This rearrangement joins TRBV28 to TRBJ1-1; D might be TRBD1 (5 bases). CDR1 is MDHEN and CDR2 is SYDVKM in the germline V gene. This CDR3 spans 16 amino acids. The germline V and J ends were trimmed by 5 bases and 1 base, with 17 bases remaining between them.

This clonotype appeared a few times. The chain links TRBV25-1 to TRBJ2-5; possibly TRBD2 for D (5 bases). CDR3 length: 14 residues. V was trimmed by 3 bases and J by 1 base, leaving 9 bases between them. Germline lookup yields CDR1 MGHDK and CDR2 SYGVNS. Here the CDR3 reads CASSDRLAQETQYF. CDR3 DNA: TGTGCCAGCAGTGATAGGCTAGCCCAAGAGACCCAGTACTTC.

In its sample, this clonotype was seen many times. This chain joins TRBV19 and TRBJ1-6; D gene ambiguous. The CDR3 is 15 residues long. CDR1 and CDR2 from the germline V gene are LNHDA and SQIVND (reference sequence). Trimming took 3 bases from V and 0 from J, leaving 6 bases between them. CDR3 in DNA: TGTGCCAGTAGTATCGGGAGCTCCTATAATTCACCCCTCCACTTT. Its protein product is CASSIGSSYNSPLHF.

This clonotype has just a few counts. This chain joins TRBV28 and TRBJ1-1; 9 bases fit TRBD1. Per the germline V gene, CDR1 is MDHEN and CDR2 is SYDVKM. The CDR3 runs to 14 residues. V gave up 5 bases and J gave up 4 bases; unmatched junction bases: 5. The chain's CDR3 is CASSPYRGPTEAFF. The CDR3 nucleotides are TGTGCCAGCAGTCCGTACAGGGGGCCCACTGAAGCTTTCTTT. The full variable domain, with the rest looked up from reference TRBV28 and TRBJ1-1, is DVKVTQSSRYLVKRTGEKVFLECVQDMDHENMFWYRQDPGLGLRLIYFSYDVKMKEKGDIPEGYSVSREKKERFSLILESASTNQTSMYLCASSPYRGPTEAFFGQGTRLTVV.

The chain couples TRBV29-1 to TRBJ2-1, with TRBD2 identical over 7 bases. Losses at the gene ends were 4 bases for V and 2 bases for J; bases not matched to a gene: 5. From germline, CDR1 is SQVTM and CDR2 ANQGSEA. The CDR3 has 14 amino acids. The CDR3 is CSVGTRGAYNEQFF. The CDR3 DNA sequence: TGCAGCGTTGGGACTAGGGGAGCCTACAATGAGCAGTTCTTC.

The chain is built from TRBV20-1 and TRBJ2-1, with TRBD2 identical over 10 bases. This CDR3 is 13 amino acids long. Germline-derived CDR1 and CDR2 are DFQATT and SNEGSKA (reference sequence). J lost 9 bases, V lost 3 bases, and 5 bases had no gene match. The CDR3 reads CSASTSGTGEQFF. CDR3 coding DNA: TGCAGTGCTAGCACTAGCGGGACTGGTGAGCAGTTCTTC.

V and J are TRBV29-1 and TRBJ2-5; D is perhaps TRBD1 (6 bases). Germline-derived CDR1 and CDR2 are SQVTM and ANQGSEA. The V and J ends lost 4 bases and 5 bases respectively, with 14 bases between them. This CDR3 is 13 amino acids long. CDR3 sequence reads: CSVGGQFGETQYF. The CDR3 DNA is TGCAGCGTTGGAGGACAGTTCGGGGAGACCCAGTACTTC.

The genes are TRBV28 and TRBJ2-2; tentatively, D is TRBD1 or TRBD2 (5 bases each). Germline V lookup: CDR1 MDHEN, CDR2 SYDVKM. The germline V and J ends were trimmed by 6 bases and 4 bases, with 15 bases remaining between them. The CDR3 loop spans 15 amino acids. This chain's CDR3 is CASSGTPRSTGELFF. Written as DNA, the CDR3 is TGTGCCAGCAGCGGGACCCCTCGGAGCACCGGGGAGCTGTTTTTT.

For this clonotype: A read error may explain this, as a much larger clone is one base away. The chain uses TRBV19 and TRBJ2-2; D uncertain. Trimming cost V 6 bases and J 0 bases, with 8 bases left between them. This CDR3 is built from 14 residues. Per germline, CDR1 LNHDA and CDR2 SQIVND (reference sequence). In nucleotides, the CDR3 is TGTGCCAGTAGAAATCCGGCGAACACCGGGGAGCTGTTTTTT. It translates to CASRNPANTGELFF.

This clonotype was seen ten or more times. This chain joins TRBV2 and TRBJ2-1; 9 bases line up with TRBD1. Trimming removed 6 bases from V and 4 bases from J; junction bases left unmatched: 4. Germline CDR1 is SNHLY and CDR2 is FYNNEI. The CDR3 covers 14 residues. The CDR3 region is CASRGGQGYNEQFF. The DNA of the CDR3 is TGTGCCAGCAGGGGGGGACAGGGATACAATGAGCAGTTCTTC.

Many counts were recorded for this clonotype. The chain couples TRBV11-2 to TRBJ2-1; maybe TRBD2 (5 bases). Germline V gene lookup returns CDR1 SGHAT and CDR2 FQNNGV. This CDR3 has 16 amino acids. V was pared by 5 bases and J by 2 bases, with 16 bases between. CDR3 sequence: CASSPLSGPTYNEQFF. The CDR3 DNA reads as TGTGCCAGCAGCCCACTCAGCGGACCAACCTACAATGAGCAGTTCTTC.

Only a few counts were recorded for this clonotype. This chain links TRBV20-1 with TRBJ1-6; D not resolved. Trimming took 3 bases from V and 0 from J, leaving 9 bases between them. The germline V gene has CDR1 DFQATT and CDR2 SNEGSKA (reference sequence). The CDR3 runs 15 residues. The CDR3, as DNA: TGCAGTGCTAGTTCTGGGAGCTCCTATAATTCACCCCTCCACTTT. It codes for CSASSGSSYNSPLHF.

This clonotype showed up just a few times. The V call is TRBV9, the J call TRBJ2-7, with a tentative D call TRBD1 (6 bases). The CDR3 loop spans 13 amino acids. CDR1 is SGDLS, CDR2 YYNGEE, per germline. The V end was cut by 0 bases, the J end by 7 bases, with 11 bases between. The CDR3 DNA sequence: TGTGCCAGCAGCGTAGTACAGGGCGGAGAGCAGTACTTC. It specifies CASSVVQGGEQYF.

The sample holds a few counts of this clonotype. V and J are TRBV19 and TRBJ1-2; TRBD1 matches 10 bases. This CDR3 comprises 15 residues. The V and J ends lost 6 bases and 4 bases, in that order; junction bases with no gene match: 8. Germline V gives CDR1 LNHDA, CDR2 SQIVND (reference sequence). CDR3 protein: CASRPPGQGFYGYTF. The CDR3 region has the DNA TGTGCCAGTAGACCTCCGGGACAGGGGTTCTATGGCTACACCTTC.

In regard to this clonotype: Relative to the germline gene, one junction end is altered; a read error may explain this. V usage is TRBV2 and J usage is TRBJ1-6; tentative D call: TRBD1 (6 bases). Looked up from germline, CDR1 is SNHLY and CDR2 is FYNNEI. CDR3 length equals 13 residues. In DNA form, the CDR3 reads TGTGCCAGCACAGGGACACGAAATTTACCCCTCCACTTT. Encoded protein: CASTGTRNLPLHF.

In its sample, this clonotype was seen many times. V usage is TRBV12-5 and J usage is TRBJ2-1; 8 bases map to TRBD2. This CDR3 has 14 residues. V was clipped by 6 bases and J by 3 bases; unmatched bases: 4. Germline V lookup: CDR1 LGHNT, CDR2 FRNRAP. CDR3 protein: CASGPSGGYNEQFF. The CDR3 region has the DNA TGTGCTAGTGGACCCAGCGGGGGCTACAATGAGCAGTTCTTC.

This clonotype has a count of ten or more. This rearrangement joins TRBV3-1 to TRBJ2-7, with a weak D call TRBD2 (5 bases). CDR1 is LGHDT and CDR2 is YNNKEL in the germline V gene (reference sequence). V lost 0 bases, J lost 6 bases, and 9 bases lay in between. The CDR3 contains 13 residues. For the CDR3, the DNA is TGTGCCAGCAGCCAAGATACTAGGTTCGAGCAGTACTTC. Protein: CASSQDTRFEQYF.

This clonotype appeared a few times. This chain joins TRBV7-9 and TRBJ2-7; 8 bases match TRBD2. The CDR3 length is 16 residues. Trimming at V came to 3 bases and at J to 0 bases, leaving 7 bases not matched to a gene. Looked up from germline, CDR1 is SEHNR and CDR2 is FQNEAQ (reference sequence). CDR3 DNA sequence: TGTGCCAGCAGCTTCATAGAGCGGGAGAGCTCCTACGAGCAGTACTTC. As protein: CASSFIERESSYEQYF. Looking up the rest from reference TRBV7-9 and TRBJ2-7 gives the full variable domain: DTGVSQNPRHKITKRGQNVTFRCDPISEHNRLYWYRQTLGQGPEFLTYFQNEAQLEKSRLLSDRFSAERPKGSFSTLEIQRTEQGDSAMYLCASSFIERESSYEQYFGPGTRLTVT.

Ten or more counts support this clonotype. This sequence joins TRBV19 and TRBJ2-2; D remains ambiguous. V dropped 4 bases and J dropped 7 bases, with 10 bases sitting between them. This CDR3 has 13 amino acids. Germline V gene data show CDR1 as LNHDA and CDR2 as SQIVND (reference sequence). CDR3 amino acids: CASSNLGGGELFF. CDR3 sequence (DNA): TGTGCCAGTAGTAACCTAGGCGGCGGGGAGCTGTTTTTT.

The chain combines TRBV6-5 with TRBJ1-5, with D perhaps matching TRBD1 (5 bases). Germline V gene lookup returns CDR1 MNHEY and CDR2 SVGAGI. V gave up 1 base and J gave up 1 base, with 8 bases separating them. The CDR3 is 15 residues long. This chain's CDR3 is CASSYYGTSNQPQHF. The CDR3 coding sequence is TGTGCCAGCAGTTACTACGGGACGAGCAATCAGCCCCAGCATTTT.

The chain joins TRBV2 to TRBJ1-6; possible D gene TRBD1, 5 bases. V was shortened by 1 base and J by 0 bases, with 10 bases between the two germline ends. CDR3 size: 17 residues. The germline V gene encodes CDR1 SNHLY and CDR2 FYNNEI. CDR3 loop: CASSEGGHLSYNSPLHF. The CDR3 bases are TGTGCCAGCAGTGAAGGCGGACACCTCTCCTATAATTCACCCCTCCACTTT.

This clonotype was seen more than once but under ten times. The chain uses TRBV30 and TRBJ2-2; TRBD1 matches at 11 bases. CDR3 size: 15 residues. Germline V CDR1 and CDR2: GTSNPN, SVGIG (reference sequence). With 3 bases clipped from V and 2 bases from J, the junction kept 2 bases outside the gene matches. CDR3 sequence: CAWRGQGVNTGELFF. CDR3 sequence (DNA): TGTGCCTGGAGGGGACAGGGGGTAAACACCGGGGAGCTGTTTTTT.

This clonotype occurred a few times. This chain connects TRBV30 to TRBJ1-1; TRBD1 aligns across 10 bases. CDR1 is GTSNPN and CDR2 is SVGIG in the germline V gene (reference sequence). This CDR3 comprises 15 residues. V lost 2 bases and J lost 4; bases outside the gene matches: 7. The CDR3 loop is CAWSHDRGRGTEAFF. CDR3 nucleotide sequence: TGTGCCTGGAGTCATGACAGGGGGCGGGGCACTGAAGCTTTCTTT. Combining the CDR3 with reference TRBV30 and TRBJ1-1 gives the whole variable domain SQTIHQWPATLVQPVGSPLSLECTVEGTSNPNLYWYRQAAGRGLQLLFYSVGIGQISSEVPQNLSASRPQDRQFILSSKKLLLSDSGFYLCAWSHDRGRGTEAFFGQGTRLTVV.

This clonotype is a singleton in its sample. The chain carries TRBV12-3 or TRBV12-4 and TRBJ2-7; perhaps TRBD1 as D (5 bases). The CDR3 length is 13 residues. V was clipped by 8 bases and J by 3 bases, with 14 bases between them. The DNA of the CDR3 is TGTGCCAGCGGTATGACAGAAAACTACGAGCAGTACTTC. Its protein is CASGMTENYEQYF.

This clonotype showed up many times. The chain joins TRBV28 to TRBJ2-5; D might be TRBD1 (6 bases). CDR1 MDHEN and CDR2 SYDVKM come from the germline V gene. This CDR3 contains 14 residues. Trimming pared 5 bases from V and 4 bases from J, leaving 14 bases between. DNA for the CDR3: TGTGCCAGCAGTCCCCCACAGGGTCCAGAGACCCAGTACTTC. The encoded protein is CASSPPQGPETQYF.

The table lists this clonotype with a few counts. The chain carries TRBV7-3 and TRBJ2-3; no reliable D call. Germline V lookup: CDR1 SGHTA, CDR2 FQGTGA. Trimming took 5 bases from V and 4 from J, leaving 16 bases between them. This CDR3 region has 15 residues. CDR3 in amino acids: CASSPSVTSADTQYF. In nucleotides, the CDR3 is TGTGCCAGCAGCCCAAGTGTGACGAGCGCAGATACGCAGTATTTT.

The CDR3 nucleotides are TGCAGTGCTACGGGACACTACGAGCAGTACTTC. Its protein is CSATGHYEQYF. This chain joins TRBV20-1 and TRBJ2-7; D possibly corresponds to TRBD1 (6 bases). Germline CDR1 and CDR2: DFQATT and SNEGSKA (reference sequence). V was pared by 4 bases and J by 3 bases, with 7 bases between. The CDR3 runs 11 residues.

The chain combines TRBV11-3 with TRBJ2-5; 8 nucleotides line up with TRBD1. Trimming at V came to 2 bases and at J to 4 bases, leaving 3 bases not matched to a gene. The CDR3 extends over 14 amino acids. In germline, CDR1 is SGHNT, CDR2 YENEEA. DNA for the CDR3: TGTGCCAGCAGCTTAATAACAGGGGGAGAGACCCAGTACTTC. Translation gives CASSLITGGETQYF.